The 13 T cell receptor beta chains given below trace back to one sample, sequenced in a study of STAT5B mutations in CD4+ large granular lymphocyte leukemia. Generated by immunoSEQ multiplex PCR, the TCRdb table keeps only in-frame clones and is missing some. The data show 30,000 to 40,000 clones, 65% to 70% seen once. Sample: CD4+ T cells from blood buffy coats. These receptors all stem from a human donor in good health.

The chain links TRBV7-2 to TRBJ2-5; TRBD1 matches 8 bases. Germline CDR1 reads SGHTA; CDR2 reads FQGNSA. This CDR3 contains 13 residues. Unmatched junction bases numbered 4, after V lost 5 bases and J lost 5 bases. For the CDR3, the DNA is TGTGCCAGCAGCACCAGGGGGCTGGAGACCCAGTACTTC. It specifies CASSTRGLETQYF.

The V and J genes are TRBV2 and TRBJ1-1; perhaps TRBD1 as D (5 bases). Trimming removed 11 bases from V and 0 bases from J, with 16 bases in between. Per the germline V gene, CDR1 is SNHLY and CDR2 is FYNNEI. The length of the CDR3 is 14 residues. The CDR3 sequence: CASKPGRMNTEAFF. CDR3 sequence (DNA): TGTGCCTCCAAGCCAGGGCGGATGAACACTGAAGCTTTCTTT.

This chain links TRBV15 with TRBJ2-3; a possible D gene is TRBD2 (7 bases). The ends were cut back, 5 bases at V and 3 bases at J, with 15 bases in the middle. The CDR3 is 15 residues long. Germline lookup yields CDR1 LNHNV and CDR2 YYDKDF (reference sequence). Here the CDR3 reads CATSGGGHRTDTQYF. As DNA, the CDR3 is TGTGCCACCAGCGGGGGGGGGCATAGGACAGATACGCAGTATTTT. Together with reference TRBV15 and TRBJ2-3, the CDR3 gives the full variable domain: DAMVIQNPRYQVTQFGKPVTLSCSQTLNHNVMYWYQQKSSQAPKLLFHYYDKDFNNEADTPDNFQSRRPNTSFCFLDIRSPGLGDTAMYLCATSGGGHRTDTQYFGPGTRLTVL.

This clone has a handful of counts. This rearrangement joins TRBV2 to TRBJ1-1; a weak D match, TRBD1 (5 bases). The CDR3 runs 14 residues. Trimming pared 7 bases from V and 2 bases from J, leaving 14 bases between. CDR1 is SNHLY, CDR2 FYNNEI, per germline. DNA for the CDR3: TGTGCCAGCACCGACAGAGGACAAAACACTGAAGCTTTCTTT. Protein: CASTDRGQNTEAFF.

The CDR3 loop is CASTSTGLAKNIQYF. For the CDR3, the DNA is TGTGCCAGCACCTCCACCGGACTAGCCAAAAACATTCAGTACTTC. This chain links TRBV7-9 with TRBJ2-4; D possibly corresponds to TRBD2 (5 bases). Germline CDR1 and CDR2: SEHNR and FQNEAQ (reference sequence). V lost 7 bases, J lost 0 bases, and 13 bases lay in between. This CDR3 comprises 15 residues.

This clone turned up a few times. J is TRBJ1-1 and V is TRBV2; 7 bases are shared with TRBD1. V lost 7 bases and J lost 6; bases outside the gene matches: 8. CDR1 SNHLY and CDR2 FYNNEI come from the germline V gene. The length of the CDR3 is 13 residues. The CDR3 DNA follows: TGTGCCAGCAACCCGACAGGGTACGCTGAAGCTTTCTTT. Translation: CASNPTGYAEAFF.

This clone occurred a few times. The V and J genes are TRBV9 and TRBJ2-4, with a weak D call TRBD2 (6 bases). This CDR3 region has 15 residues. Germline values: CDR1 SGDLS, CDR2 YYNGEE. Trimming cost V 0 bases and J 8 bases, with 15 bases left between them. This CDR3 reads CASSVGGPGGDIQYF. CDR3 nucleotides: TGTGCCAGCAGCGTAGGGGGACCGGGCGGGGACATTCAGTACTTC.

The genes are TRBV25-1 and TRBJ2-7; 8 nucleotides line up with TRBD1. The CDR3 contains 14 residues. Germline V gene sequence: CDR1 MGHDK, CDR2 SYGVNS. V trimming: 4 bases; J trimming: 4 bases; junction bases outside the gene matches: 6. CDR3 sequence (DNA): TGTGCCAGCAGTGTTCCGGGACAGGAGTACGAGCAGTACTTC. It encodes CASSVPGQEYEQYF.

This chain joins TRBV27 and TRBJ1-4; TRBD1 agrees at 8 bases. V lost 5 bases, J lost 4 bases, and 9 bases stayed unmatched. CDR1 MNHEY and CDR2 SMNVEV come from the germline V gene (reference sequence). There are 16 residues in the CDR3. The CDR3 DNA sequence: TGTGCCAGCAGTCTACTCGGGGGACAGGTTAATGAAAAACTGTTTTTT. This translates into CASSLLGGQVNEKLFF.

The V and J genes are TRBV5-6 and TRBJ1-1, with D hard to call. Trimming removed 1 base from V and 4 bases from J, with 17 bases in between. The germline CDR1 and CDR2 sequences are SGHDT and YYEEEE. CDR3 length equals 16 residues. The CDR3 protein is CASSLIGSSLGTEAFF. In DNA, the CDR3 is TGTGCCAGCAGCTTGATAGGCAGTTCCTTGGGCACTGAAGCTTTCTTT.

The chain is built from TRBV2 and TRBJ2-1; perhaps D is TRBD1 or TRBD2 (6 bases each). The V gene's germline CDR1 is SNHLY and CDR2 FYNNEI. Between the trimmed V and J ends, which lost 0 bases and 5 bases, there was a span of 11 bases. The CDR3 loop spans 15 amino acids. The DNA for the CDR3 is TGTGCCAGCAGTGAAGCGGGGGGCCGGCACAATGAGCAGTTCTTC. Protein product: CASSEAGGRHNEQFF.

J is TRBJ1-1 and V is TRBV18, with TRBD1 as a possible D gene (5 bases). Germline loops: CDR1 KGHSH, CDR2 LQKENI. The CDR3 has 15 residues. The V gene lost 8 bases and the J gene lost 1 base, with 17 bases spanning the gap. The CDR3 nucleotides read TGTGCCAGCCACGGGGGGATAAAGGGGAACACTGAAGCTTTCTTT. This encodes CASHGGIKGNTEAFF.

This clone was recorded once. The V call is TRBV5-1, the J call TRBJ2-5, with 8 bases matching TRBD1. The CDR3 totals 15 residues. Germline lookup yields CDR1 SGHRS and CDR2 YFSETQ. Losses at the gene ends were 3 bases for V and 4 bases for J; bases not matched to a gene: 8. In DNA form, the CDR3 reads TGCGCCAGCAGCTCTCACTTGACAGGGGCAGAGACCCAGTACTTC. This sequence encodes CASSSHLTGAETQYF.